These 12 T cell receptor beta chains were all obtained from the same sample, sequenced in a study of regulatory T cells in long-lasting Graves disease. The TCR beta library used iRepertoire HTBI primers with Arm-PCR amplification of CDR3. TCRdb re-derived calls from the multiplex PCR reads in MiXCR, one entry per CDR3 protein. The data hold hundreds of thousands of distinct CDR3 sequences, with around 15% observed a single time. The sample's time point: newly diagnosed GD, antithyroid drugs for less than 3 months. RNA from PBMCs was the source of the TCR library. These same data were also listed under a study on T cells in Graves' hyperthyroidism and ophthalmopathy.

The input for sequencing was peripheral blood mononuclear cells (PBMCs), taken at new diagnosis, from a patient treated with antithyroid drugs. The receptor set was obtained from a woman in her forties or fifties with Graves disease.

The sample holds many counts of this clonotype. The chain employs TRBV6-5 and TRBJ1-5; D remains ambiguous. CDR3 length: 16 amino acids. The germline V and J ends were trimmed by 2 bases and 0 bases, with 11 bases remaining between them. Germline CDR1 is MNHEY and CDR2 is SVGAGI. CDR3 DNA: TGTGCCAGCAGTTACGGGTGGGTTGATAGCAATCAGCCCCAGCATTTT. This sequence encodes CASSYGWVDSNQPQHF.

This clonotype was found many times. The chain couples TRBV6-2 or TRBV6-3 to TRBJ2-7; D remains ambiguous. The CDR3 is 14 residues long. Looked up from germline, CDR1 is MNHEY and CDR2 is SVGEGT. V was shortened by 2 bases and J by 3 bases, with 11 bases between the two germline ends. The CDR3 coding sequence is TGTGCCAGCAGTTACGACCAAAGAGACTACGAGCAGTACTTC. Its translation is CASSYDQRDYEQYF.

This clonotype was recorded many times. The rearrangement uses TRBV12-3 or TRBV12-4 and TRBJ1-1; 7 positions agree with TRBD1. The CDR3 is 14 amino acids. Trimming removed 6 bases from V and 0 bases from J; junction bases left unmatched: 4. CDR3 DNA sequence: TGTGCCAGCAGAAGCGGACAGGTGAACACTGAAGCTTTCTTT. Translated, it gives CASRSGQVNTEAFF.

The table lists this clonotype with a few counts. CDR3 protein: CASSPGGSPLHF. CDR3 coding DNA: TGTGCCAGCAGTCCGGGGGGCTCACCCCTCCACTTT. The genes are TRBV6-1 and TRBJ1-6; tentatively, D is TRBD1 (6 bases). Trimming removed 5 bases at V and 10 bases at J, with 9 bases between. The CDR3 consists of 12 residues. Per germline, CDR1 MNHNS and CDR2 SASEGT.

In its sample, this clonotype was seen a few times. The CDR3 coding sequence is TGTGCCAGCAGTCGTGCTGGCGTGTACGGCTACACCTTC. It specifies CASSRAGVYGYTF. V usage is TRBV12-3 or TRBV12-4 and J usage is TRBJ1-2, with D hard to call. V dropped 5 bases and J dropped 8 bases, with 15 bases sitting between them. The CDR3 is 13 residues long.

The rearrangement uses TRBV19 and TRBJ2-7; D perhaps matches TRBD2 (6 bases). The CDR3 runs to 14 residues. V gave up 5 bases and J gave up 4 bases, with 15 bases separating them. Per the germline V gene, CDR1 is LNHDA and CDR2 is SQIVND (reference sequence). The DNA of the CDR3 is TGTGCCAGTAGTTCCGGAGGGATTAGTTACGAGCAGTACTTC. This codes for CASSSGGISYEQYF.

There are a few counts of this clonotype. This may arise from a read error, as a much more abundant clone is one base away. V and J are TRBV2 and TRBJ1-1; weak D call: TRBD1 (6 bases). The CDR3 sequence is 13 residues long. CDR1 is SNHLY and CDR2 is FYNNEI in the germline V gene. The CDR3 spells CASGGDRNTEALF. DNA of the CDR3: TGTGCCAGCGGAGGAGACAGGAACACTGAAGCTCTCTTT.

This clonotype was seen many times. V is TRBV20-1 and J is TRBJ1-5; 7 bases map to TRBD1. Trimming took 3 bases from V and 9 from J; bases not matched to a gene: 8. Germline V CDR1 and CDR2: DFQATT, SNEGSKA (reference sequence). CDR3 length: 13 amino acids. The CDR3 DNA reads TGCAGTGCTAGCAACAGGGGAGTACCGCCCCAGCATTTT. It codes for CSASNRGVPPQHF.

Turning to this clonotype: It may be a read error: a sequence one base away is much more abundant. This is likely a read error, given that the CDR3 carries no conserved phenylalanine or tryptophan at its end. This rearrangement joins TRBV7-6 to TRBJ2-7; TRBD1 agrees at 7 bases. The assigned J gene may be wrong: the sequence end matches TRBJ2-1 better. Germline V lookup: CDR1 SGHVS, CDR2 FNYEAQ. This CDR3 comprises 12 residues. The CDR3 coding sequence is TGTGCCAGCAGCACAGGGGTCAATGAGCAGTTCCTC. Its protein is CASSTGVNEQFL.

This clonotype occurred a few times. J is TRBJ1-1 and V is TRBV27; the D is unclear. Trimming cost V 5 bases and J 7 bases, with 23 bases left between them. The CDR3 runs to 16 residues. Germline CDR1 MNHEY, CDR2 SMNVEV (reference sequence). CDR3 in DNA: TGTGCCAGCAGTCTGTTTTTCCCAGCGACGTCGGATGAAGCTTTCTTT. Amino acids: CASSLFFPATSDEAFF.

As concerns this clonotype: This may stem from a read error, because a much larger clone lies one nucleotide away. This chain joins TRBV30 and TRBJ1-1; D is undetermined. CDR3 length: 13 residues. The germline gives CDR1 GTSNPN, CDR2 SVGIG (reference sequence). CDR3 residues: CARSVILGGEAFF. The CDR3 nucleotides read TGTGCCCGGAGTGTAATATTGGGTGGTGAAGCTTTCTTT.

Ten or more counts support this clonotype. The V and J genes are TRBV18 and TRBJ1-1, with no clear D. Germline values: CDR1 KGHSH, CDR2 LQKENI. The V gene lost 6 bases and the J gene lost 7 bases, with 12 bases spanning the gap. The CDR3 totals 12 residues. The CDR3 spells CASSPEGFEAFF. The CDR3 nucleotides are TGTGCCAGCTCCCCAGAGGGATTTGAAGCTTTCTTT.